Listed below are T cell receptor beta chains from one sample, sequenced in a study of spatial heterogeneity in lung cancer. Each CDR3 protein gets one entry after TCRdb re-called the 5' RACE reads with MiXCR. The table lists fewer than 20,000 distinct CDR3 sequences, under 20% of them singletons. The sample in question was PBMCs, obtained at surgery. These TCRs come from a male donor with early-stage non-small cell lung cancer. CDR3s include the opening cysteine and the closing phenylalanine or tryptophan. The order of the fields is D gene, V gene, J gene, clone size, CDR3 protein, CDR3 DNA. The D gene is left open where the match is weak. Size is stated for part of the rows, as once, few or many counts, or as a class when the clone is expanded.

D gene: TRBD2
V gene: TRBV20-1
J gene: TRBJ2-5
clone size: many
CDR3 protein: CSASWASGDQETQYF
CDR3 DNA: TGCAGTGCTAGTTGGGCTAGCGGGGACCAAGAGACCCAGTACTTC

D gene: TRBD1
V gene: TRBV20-1
J gene: TRBJ1-2
clone size: many
CDR3 protein: CSANSADRDYGYTF
CDR3 DNA: TGCAGTGCTAATTCCGCGGACAGGGATTATGGCTACACCTTC

D gene: NA
V gene: TRBV29-1
J gene: TRBJ2-7
clone size: NA
CDR3 protein: CSVEWGGPGDEQYF
CDR3 DNA: TGCAGCGTTGAATGGGGGGGCCCGGGCGACGAGCAGTACTTC

D gene: NA
V gene: TRBV19
J gene: TRBJ2-1
clone size: NA
CDR3 protein: CASSSRTASYNEQFF
CDR3 DNA: TGTGCCAGTAGTAGCCGGACAGCTTCCTACAATGAGCAGTTCTTC

D gene: NA
V gene: TRBV20-1
J gene: TRBJ1-2
clone size: NA
CDR3 protein: CSAAPHYGYTF
CDR3 DNA: TGCAGTGCCGCCCCGCACTATGGCTACACCTTC

D gene: NA
V gene: TRBV27
J gene: TRBJ1-5
clone size: NA
CDR3 protein: CASSPRQDGQPQHF
CDR3 DNA: TGTGCCAGCAGTCCCCGACAGGACGGACAGCCCCAGCATTTT

D gene: NA
V gene: TRBV4-2
J gene: TRBJ1-1
clone size: NA
CDR3 protein: CASSQEGGSTEAFF
CDR3 DNA: TGTGCCAGCAGCCAAGAAGGGGGAAGCACTGAAGCTTTCTTT

D gene: TRBD2
V gene: TRBV9
J gene: TRBJ2-3
clone size: few
CDR3 protein: CASSVADRGGSEAQYF
CDR3 DNA: TGTGCCAGCAGCGTAGCAGATCGGGGGGGCTCAGAGGCGCAGTATTTT

D gene: NA
V gene: TRBV3-1
J gene: TRBJ1-1
clone size: few
CDR3 protein: CASSPQGYTEAFF
CDR3 DNA: TGTGCCAGCAGCCCCCAAGGATACACTGAAGCTTTCTTT

D gene: TRBD1
V gene: TRBV11-2
J gene: TRBJ2-1
clone size: NA
CDR3 protein: CASSLMAGGSYNEQFF
CDR3 DNA: TGTGCCAGCAGCTTAATGGCAGGGGGCTCCTACAATGAGCAGTTCTTC

D gene: NA
V gene: TRBV7-8
J gene: TRBJ2-7
clone size: many
CDR3 protein: CASSLTQNPYEQYF
CDR3 DNA: TGTGCCAGCAGCTTAACCCAGAATCCCTACGAGCAGTACTTC

D gene: TRBD2
V gene: TRBV7-2
J gene: TRBJ2-2
clone size: few
CDR3 protein: CASSFAGGPFTGELFF
CDR3 DNA: TGTGCCAGCAGCTTTGCGGGGGGGCCGTTTACCGGGGAGCTGTTTTTT

D gene: NA
V gene: TRBV6-2/TRBV6-3
J gene: TRBJ2-4
clone size: many
CDR3 protein: CASSYWGPKNIQYF
CDR3 DNA: TGTGCCAGCAGTTATTGGGGGCCTAAGAACATTCAGTACTTC

D gene: NA
V gene: TRBV20-1
J gene: TRBJ1-3
clone size: NA
CDR3 protein: CSAPTLPGSGNTIYF
CDR3 DNA: TGCAGTGCCCCAACGCTCCCGGGCTCTGGAAACACCATATATTTT

D gene: NA
V gene: TRBV29-1
J gene: TRBJ1-1
clone size: medium-sized
CDR3 protein: CSVVFTGRNTEAFF
CDR3 DNA: TGCAGCGTTGTCTTTACAGGAAGGAACACTGAAGCTTTCTTT

D gene: TRBD1
V gene: TRBV5-1
J gene: TRBJ2-3
clone size: NA
CDR3 protein: CASSLGTGADTQYF
CDR3 DNA: TGCGCCAGCAGCTTGGGGACAGGTGCGGATACGCAGTATTTT

D gene: NA
V gene: TRBV19
J gene: TRBJ1-3
clone size: medium-sized
CDR3 protein: CASSIGQSGNTIYF
CDR3 DNA: TGTGCCAGTAGTATCGGGCAGTCTGGAAACACCATATATTTT

D gene: NA
V gene: TRBV7-2
J gene: TRBJ2-3
clone size: few
CDR3 protein: CASSLWRTTDTQYF
CDR3 DNA: TGTGCCAGCAGCTTATGGCGGACCACAGATACGCAGTATTTT

D gene: TRBD1
V gene: TRBV2
J gene: TRBJ2-2
clone size: many
CDR3 protein: CASARRGQGWTGELFF
CDR3 DNA: TGTGCCAGCGCTCGAAGGGGGCAGGGATGGACCGGGGAGCTGTTTTTT

D gene: NA
V gene: TRBV24-1
J gene: TRBJ2-3
clone size: once
CDR3 protein: CATSADSELDTQYF
CDR3 DNA: TGTGCCACCAGTGCCGACAGTGAGTTAGATACGCAGTATTTT

D gene: NA
V gene: TRBV21-1
J gene: TRBJ1-2
clone size: NA
CDR3 protein: CASSNGPSDRYGYTF
CDR3 DNA: TGTGCCAGCAGCAATGGACCTTCTGATCGCTATGGCTACACCTTC

D gene: TRBD1
V gene: TRBV11-2
J gene: TRBJ1-1
clone size: NA
CDR3 protein: CASSTDRWNTEAFF
CDR3 DNA: TGTGCCAGCAGCACGGACAGGTGGAACACTGAAGCTTTCTTT

D gene: NA
V gene: TRBV27
J gene: TRBJ2-2
clone size: NA
CDR3 protein: CASSFWAAGELFF
CDR3 DNA: TGTGCCAGCAGTTTCTGGGCGGCCGGGGAGCTGTTTTTT

D gene: TRBD2
V gene: TRBV7-6
J gene: TRBJ2-2
clone size: few
CDR3 protein: CASSPNGGANTGELFF
CDR3 DNA: TGTGCCAGCAGCCCAAATGGGGGGGCGAACACCGGGGAGCTGTTTTTT

D gene: NA
V gene: TRBV19
J gene: TRBJ1-5
clone size: many
CDR3 protein: CASSTWGSNQPQHF
CDR3 DNA: TGTGCCAGTAGTACCTGGGGTAGCAATCAGCCCCAGCATTTT

D gene: NA
V gene: TRBV6-5
J gene: TRBJ1-1
clone size: medium-sized
CDR3 protein: CASSYSRGAPGTEAFF
CDR3 DNA: TGTGCCAGCAGTTACTCGCGAGGGGCCCCGGGGACTGAAGCTTTCTTT

D gene: NA
V gene: TRBV6-6
J gene: TRBJ1-1
clone size: many
CDR3 protein: CASSLRGTMNTEAFF
CDR3 DNA: TGTGCCAGCAGTTTGCGGGGGACCATGAACACTGAAGCTTTCTTT

D gene: NA
V gene: TRBV11-2
J gene: TRBJ2-5
clone size: medium-sized
CDR3 protein: CASSFSPSLQETQYF
CDR3 DNA: TGTGCCAGCAGCTTTTCCCCGAGTCTACAAGAGACCCAGTACTTC

D gene: NA
V gene: TRBV20-1
J gene: TRBJ2-7
clone size: NA
CDR3 protein: CSAREGTAGRYEQYF
CDR3 DNA: TGCAGTGCTAGAGAAGGGACGGCGGGACGCTACGAGCAGTACTTC

D gene: NA
V gene: TRBV3-1
J gene: TRBJ2-5
clone size: NA
CDR3 protein: CASSPLPGVGGRETQYF
CDR3 DNA: TGTGCCAGCAGCCCCCTCCCTGGCGTTGGGGGGCGAGAGACCCAGTACTTC

D gene: NA
V gene: TRBV6-6
J gene: TRBJ2-7
clone size: NA
CDR3 protein: CASSYSSYEQYF
CDR3 DNA: TGTGCCAGCAGTTACTCCTCCTACGAGCAGTACTTC

D gene: NA
V gene: TRBV18
J gene: TRBJ2-1
clone size: few
CDR3 protein: CASSPGGGSYNEQFF
CDR3 DNA: TGTGCCAGCTCACCGGGGGGAGGCTCCTACAATGAGCAGTTCTTC

D gene: NA
V gene: TRBV7-9
J gene: TRBJ1-4
clone size: many
CDR3 protein: CASSPRRATSTNEKLFF
CDR3 DNA: TGTGCCAGCAGCCCGCGGAGAGCAACATCAACTAATGAAAAACTGTTTTTT

D gene: NA
V gene: TRBV4-2
J gene: TRBJ1-1
clone size: few
CDR3 protein: CASSQELVREAFF
CDR3 DNA: TGTGCCAGCAGCCAAGAACTGGTTCGTGAAGCTTTCTTT

D gene: NA
V gene: TRBV4-2
J gene: TRBJ2-2
clone size: many
CDR3 protein: CASSPEGFNTGELFF
CDR3 DNA: TGTGCCAGCAGCCCAGAAGGCTTTAACACCGGGGAGCTGTTTTTT

D gene: NA
V gene: TRBV20-1
J gene: TRBJ2-3
clone size: many
CDR3 protein: CSAAGWASTDTQYF
CDR3 DNA: TGCAGTGCCGCAGGCTGGGCTAGCACAGATACGCAGTATTTT

D gene: NA
V gene: TRBV21-1
J gene: TRBJ2-7
clone size: many
CDR3 protein: CASSHTEYRGKGKDNTYEQYF
CDR3 DNA: TGTGCCAGCAGCCATACTGAATACAGGGGAAAGGGGAAAGATAACACCTACGAGCAGTACTTC

D gene: NA
V gene: TRBV7-7
J gene: TRBJ2-2
clone size: many
CDR3 protein: CASSYQGTGELFF
CDR3 DNA: TGTGCTAGCAGCTATCAGGGCACCGGGGAGCTGTTTTTT

D gene: TRBD1
V gene: TRBV19
J gene: TRBJ2-2
clone size: NA
CDR3 protein: CASLGGQGATGELFF
CDR3 DNA: TGTGCCAGTCTCGGGGGACAGGGAGCCACCGGGGAGCTGTTTTTT

D gene: NA
V gene: TRBV5-6
J gene: TRBJ2-1
clone size: many
CDR3 protein: CASRPRGNEQFF
CDR3 DNA: TGTGCCAGCAGACCCCGGGGCAATGAGCAGTTCTTC

D gene: NA
V gene: TRBV6-1
J gene: TRBJ1-3
clone size: NA
CDR3 protein: CASSELVDGNTIYF
CDR3 DNA: TGTGCCAGCAGTGAGCTCGTTGATGGAAACACCATATATTTT

D gene: TRBD1
V gene: TRBV29-1
J gene: TRBJ1-2
clone size: NA
CDR3 protein: CSPDRQGAGSNYGYTF
CDR3 DNA: TGCAGCCCAGACCGACAGGGGGCCGGGTCTAACTATGGCTACACCTTC

D gene: TRBD1
V gene: TRBV12-3/TRBV12-4
J gene: TRBJ1-2
clone size: NA
CDR3 protein: CASSSQGAAILYGYTF
CDR3 DNA: TGTGCCAGCAGTTCTCAGGGGGCCGCGATCCTATATGGCTACACCTTC

D gene: TRBD2
V gene: TRBV29-1
J gene: TRBJ2-1
clone size: NA
CDR3 protein: CSVELAGYEQFF
CDR3 DNA: TGCAGCGTCGAACTAGCGGGGTATGAGCAGTTCTTC

D gene: TRBD1
V gene: TRBV6-2/TRBV6-3
J gene: TRBJ2-3
clone size: NA
CDR3 protein: CASTQPRTGKDTQYF
CDR3 DNA: TGTGCCAGCACCCAACCACGGACAGGGAAGGATACGCAGTATTTT

D gene: NA
V gene: TRBV6-2/TRBV6-3
J gene: TRBJ2-5
clone size: medium-sized
CDR3 protein: CASSPLSQETQYF
CDR3 DNA: TGTGCCAGCAGTCCACTCTCCCAAGAGACCCAGTACTTC

D gene: NA
V gene: TRBV6-1
J gene: TRBJ2-1
clone size: few
CDR3 protein: CASSEAWGFWAMNEQFF
CDR3 DNA: TGTGCCAGCAGTGAAGCTTGGGGTTTTTGGGCAATGAATGAGCAGTTCTTC

D gene: NA
V gene: TRBV19
J gene: TRBJ1-1
clone size: many
CDR3 protein: CASSLQGWAEAFF
CDR3 DNA: TGTGCCAGTAGTCTACAGGGTTGGGCTGAAGCTTTCTTT

D gene: NA
V gene: TRBV7-3
J gene: TRBJ2-2
clone size: many
CDR3 protein: CASSPTGNTGELFF
CDR3 DNA: TGTGCCAGCAGCCCGACAGGGAACACCGGGGAGCTGTTTTTT

D gene: NA
V gene: TRBV5-1
J gene: TRBJ2-7
clone size: many
CDR3 protein: CASSLFEGLSSYEQYF
CDR3 DNA: TGCGCCAGCAGCTTGTTCGAGGGGCTAAGCTCCTACGAGCAGTACTTC

D gene: TRBD2
V gene: TRBV19
J gene: TRBJ2-2
clone size: many
CDR3 protein: CASSIPTSGYGELFF
CDR3 DNA: TGTGCCAGTAGTATACCCACTAGCGGGTACGGGGAGCTGTTTTTT

D gene: TRBD2
V gene: TRBV12-3/TRBV12-4
J gene: TRBJ2-1
clone size: many
CDR3 protein: CASSLKVGGAYNEQFF
CDR3 DNA: TGTGCCAGCAGTTTAAAGGTCGGGGGGGCTTACAATGAGCAGTTCTTC

D gene: TRBD2
V gene: TRBV12-5
J gene: TRBJ2-5
clone size: few
CDR3 protein: CASGSGGTIETQYF
CDR3 DNA: TGTGCTAGTGGTTCCGGGGGGACTATAGAGACCCAGTACTTC

D gene: NA
V gene: TRBV5-4
J gene: TRBJ2-5
clone size: few
CDR3 protein: CASSSTRGETQYF
CDR3 DNA: TGTGCCAGCAGCTCCACCCGCGGGGAGACCCAGTACTTC

D gene: TRBD1
V gene: TRBV3-1
J gene: TRBJ1-3
clone size: many
CDR3 protein: CASSPDREGNTIYF
CDR3 DNA: TGTGCCAGCAGCCCGGACAGGGAGGGAAACACCATATATTTT

D gene: NA
V gene: TRBV2
J gene: TRBJ2-7
clone size: many
CDR3 protein: CASSVGRSSYEQYF
CDR3 DNA: TGTGCCAGCAGTGTGGGGAGGAGCTCCTACGAGCAGTACTTC

D gene: NA
V gene: TRBV12-3/TRBV12-4
J gene: TRBJ1-2
clone size: few
CDR3 protein: CASSLFPDGLFNYGYTF
CDR3 DNA: TGTGCCAGCAGTCTATTTCCCGACGGGCTGTTTAACTATGGCTACACCTTC